This T cell receptor (beta chain) comes out of a study of human T cells and chemical hapten exposure. Specified time point: patch test 2, 6 weeks after DPC sensitization. The treatment is: therapeutic diphenylcyclopropenone sensitization with weekly scalp DPC. From the RACE reads, TCRdb called clonotypes with MiXCR, one entry per CDR3 protein. This sample has about 81,000 distinct CDR3 sequences, with roughly 10% found just once. Germline V lookup: CDR1 SGDLS, CDR2 YYNGEE. This CDR3 contains 14 residues. Deletions cut 3 bases from V and 4 bases from J, with 13 bases between. In its sample, this clonotype was seen a few times.

The receptor's source is a woman in her 30s with alopecia areata. Some clones in this sample may be carry-over from other donors' samples. The chain uses TRBV9 and TRBJ2-5; weak D call: TRBD2 (5 bases). Sequencing used whole blood, obtained in connection with sensitization to the hapten diphenylcyclopropenone (DPC). The CDR3: CASSGRLFSETQYF. The CDR3 DNA reads as TGTGCCAGCAGCGGACGACTATTTTCAGAGACCCAGTACTTC.